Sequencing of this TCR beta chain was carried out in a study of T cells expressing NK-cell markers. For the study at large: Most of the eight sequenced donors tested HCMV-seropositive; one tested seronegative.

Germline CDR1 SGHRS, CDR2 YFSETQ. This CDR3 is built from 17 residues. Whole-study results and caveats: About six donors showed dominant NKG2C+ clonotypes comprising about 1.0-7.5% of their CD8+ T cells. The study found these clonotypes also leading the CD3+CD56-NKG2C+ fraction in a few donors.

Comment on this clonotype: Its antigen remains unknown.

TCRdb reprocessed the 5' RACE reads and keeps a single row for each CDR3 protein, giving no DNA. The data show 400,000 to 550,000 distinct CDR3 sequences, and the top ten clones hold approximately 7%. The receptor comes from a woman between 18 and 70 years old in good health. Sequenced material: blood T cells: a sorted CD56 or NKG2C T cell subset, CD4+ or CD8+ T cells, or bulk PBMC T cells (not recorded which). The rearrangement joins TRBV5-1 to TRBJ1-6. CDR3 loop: CASSLEALSSYNSPLHF.